Each of the 20 T cell receptor beta chains below was sequenced from the same sample in a study of human thymus T cells. Thymus tissue was removed during corrective cardiac surgery. The method was immunoSEQ multiplex PCR; TCRdb's version includes in-frame clones alone and lacks a portion of them. The repertoire consists of some 130,000 clones, with over 85% occurring once and the leading ten covering 0.024%. The sequenced sample consisted of thymus tissue. All receptors derive from a boy under three years old with a congenital heart defect but otherwise immunologically healthy.

A single count supports this clone. CDR3 sequence: CASTAHTNQPQHF. The CDR3 bases are TGTGCCAGCACAGCCCATACCAATCAGCCCCAGCATTTT. The chain carries TRBV6-1 and TRBJ1-5, with D uncertain. The CDR3 is made up of 13 amino acids. The germline V gene has CDR1 MNHNS and CDR2 SASEGT. V lost 7 bases and J 3 bases, leaving 10 bases between the germline ends.

This rearrangement joins TRBV27 to TRBJ2-1, with 8 bases fitting TRBD1. V shed 2 bases and J 6 bases; nucleotides not matched to a gene: 6. The CDR3 has 15 residues. Germline V CDR1 and CDR2: MNHEY, SMNVEV (reference sequence). The CDR3 region has the DNA TGTGCCAGCAGTTTACAGGGGGCTTATGGCAATGAGCAGTTCTTC. It codes for CASSLQGAYGNEQFF.

The rearrangement links TRBV4-1 to TRBJ2-5; TRBD2 aligns across 8 bases. This CDR3 has 21 amino acids. Germline V gene lookup returns CDR1 MGHRA and CDR2 YSYEKL. V dropped 6 bases and J dropped 5; count of bases not matched to a gene: 29. Here the CDR3 reads CASSHKEDSGLVRVQGETQYF. In nucleotides, the CDR3 is TGCGCCAGCAGTCATAAAGAAGACTCGGGACTAGTCCGGGTTCAGGGGGAGACCCAGTACTTC.

This chain joins TRBV25-1 and TRBJ1-5; D not resolved. CDR1 and CDR2 from the germline V gene are MGHDK and SYGVNS. The CDR3 runs 14 residues. V gave up 3 bases and J gave up 3 bases, with 9 bases separating them. As DNA, the CDR3 is TGTGCCAGCAGTGACGACACTTCCAATCAGCCCCAGCATTTT. Translated: CASSDDTSNQPQHF.

DNA of the CDR3: TGTGCCAGCAGTCGACAAGAAAAACTGTTTTTT. It yields the protein CASSRQEKLFF. The chain carries TRBV25-1 and TRBJ1-4; no firm D call. V lost 5 bases and J lost 8, with 6 bases in between. Germline CDR1 and CDR2: MGHDK and SYGVNS. This CDR3 is 11 amino acids long.

The V gene is TRBV5-4, the J gene TRBJ1-5; D may be TRBD1 (5 bases). Germline CDR1 reads SGHNT; CDR2 reads YYREEE (reference sequence). This CDR3 region has 14 residues. Trimming removed 1 base from V and 4 bases from J, with 9 bases in between. This chain's CDR3 is CASSLQGPNQPQHF. The CDR3 DNA reads TGTGCCAGCAGCTTGCAGGGCCCAAATCAGCCCCAGCATTTT.

The rearrangement links TRBV30 to TRBJ2-5, with D unresolved. The CDR3 spans 15 residues. Germline V gene sequence: CDR1 GTSNPN, CDR2 SVGIG (reference sequence). V lost 0 bases, J lost 3 bases, and 14 bases lay in between. For the CDR3, the DNA is TGTGCCTGGAGTGTAAAGGAGATAGGAAAAGAGACCCAGTACTTC. Amino acids: CAWSVKEIGKETQYF. Combining the CDR3 with reference TRBV30 and TRBJ2-5 gives the whole variable domain SQTIHQWPATLVQPVGSPLSLECTVEGTSNPNLYWYRQAAGRGLQLLFYSVGIGQISSEVPQNLSASRPQDRQFILSSKKLLLSDSGFYLCAWSVKEIGKETQYFGPGTRLLVL.

V is TRBV14 and J is TRBJ1-1; TRBD1 agrees at 7 bases. This CDR3 has 13 amino acids. J gave up 7 bases and V 4 bases, and 6 bases lay outside the gene matches. Germline assignment: CDR1 SGHDN and CDR2 FVKESK. The CDR3 loop is CASSRQGGGEAFF. The CDR3 nucleotides are TGTGCCAGCAGCCGACAGGGCGGGGGTGAAGCTTTCTTT.

The chain recombines TRBV28 with TRBJ1-1; D not certain. V shed 8 bases and J shed 1 base, with 8 bases lying between them. The CDR3 covers 12 residues. In germline, CDR1 is MDHEN, CDR2 SYDVKM. The CDR3 reads CASRGKNTEAFF. CDR3 in DNA: TGTGCCAGCCGAGGGAAGAACACTGAAGCTTTCTTT.

This clone showed up just once. The chain carries TRBV4-1 and TRBJ1-2; possibly TRBD1 for D (5 bases). The germline gives CDR1 MGHRA, CDR2 YSYEKL. V lost 4 bases and J lost 4, with 19 bases in between. The CDR3 has 16 residues. The CDR3 DNA reads as TGCGCCAGCAGCCGGGAGCTGACAGCATCTACCTATGGCTACACCTTC. The encoded protein is CASSRELTASTYGYTF.

The chain combines TRBV4-3 with TRBJ1-5; D perhaps matches TRBD1 (5 bases). The germline CDR1 and CDR2 sequences are LGHNA and YSLEER. Trimming pared 2 bases from V and 6 bases from J, leaving 8 bases between. The CDR3 consists of 13 residues. The DNA for the CDR3 is TGCGCCAGCAGCCAAATCGGGGGTCAGCCCCAGCATTTT. This encodes CASSQIGGQPQHF.

The V and J genes are TRBV5-6 and TRBJ1-1, with no clear D. The CDR3 covers 14 residues. The V end was cut by 1 base, the J end by 1 base, with 8 bases between. Germline V gene lookup returns CDR1 SGHDT and CDR2 YYEEEE. The DNA of the CDR3 is TGTGCCAGCAGCTTGCCCAGACAGAACACTGAAGCTTTCTTT. It codes for CASSLPRQNTEAFF.

The rearrangement joins TRBV2 to TRBJ2-5; 11 bases fit TRBD2. Germline-derived CDR1 and CDR2 are SNHLY and FYNNEI. V dropped 6 bases and J dropped 3; count of bases not matched to a gene: 9. The CDR3 is made up of 16 amino acids. CDR3 in DNA: TGTGCCAGCAGCCGAACGGGACTAGCGGTTAAAGAGACCCAGTACTTC. It specifies CASSRTGLAVKETQYF.

V and J are TRBV4-1 and TRBJ2-4; the D is unclear. Germline loops: CDR1 MGHRA, CDR2 YSYEKL. The CDR3 covers 16 residues. The ends were cut back, 1 base at V and 0 bases at J, with 10 bases in the middle. CDR3: CASSQAPALAKNIQYF. CDR3 sequence (DNA): TGCGCCAGCAGCCAAGCTCCAGCCCTAGCCAAAAACATTCAGTACTTC.

V gene TRBV14 combines with J gene TRBJ2-1; TRBD1 aligns across 7 bases. There are 17 residues in the CDR3. The ends lost 4 bases at V and 0 bases at J; junction bases unmatched: 9. Germline CDR1 and CDR2: SGHDN and FVKESK. The CDR3 sequence: CASSPLTGPYSYNEQFF. CDR3 coding DNA: TGTGCCAGCAGCCCTTTGACAGGGCCTTACTCCTACAATGAGCAGTTCTTC.

This chain uses TRBV19 with TRBJ2-1; 10 nucleotides match TRBD2. Germline CDR1 reads LNHDA; CDR2 reads SQIVND (reference sequence). This CDR3 spans 17 amino acids. Unmatched junction bases numbered 14, after V lost 5 bases and J lost 7 bases. The CDR3 DNA sequence: TGTGCCAGTAGTTCACACGACGAAAGCGGGGGGGGGAATGAGCAGTTCTTC. Amino acid sequence: CASSSHDESGGGNEQFF.

The CDR3 bases are TGTGCCAGCAGTTTCGCCCGAGACAGCTCCTACGAGCAGTACTTC. Its translation: CASSFARDSSYEQYF. This chain links TRBV28 with TRBJ2-7; D might be TRBD1 (5 bases). This CDR3 is 15 amino acids long. From germline, CDR1 is MDHEN and CDR2 SYDVKM. Trimming shortened V by 3 bases and J by 0 bases, and 12 bases separated the two germline ends. The full variable domain, rest sourced from reference TRBV28 and TRBJ2-7, is DVKVTQSSRYLVKRTGEKVFLECVQDMDHENMFWYRQDPGLGLRLIYFSYDVKMKEKGDIPEGYSVSREKKERFSLILESASTNQTSMYLCASSFARDSSYEQYFGPGTRLTVT.

The chain is built from TRBV28 and TRBJ1-2, with D possibly matching TRBD1 (5 bases). Germline CDR1 and CDR2: MDHEN and SYDVKM. Trimming left V 2 bases short and J 4 bases short, with 8 bases between. The CDR3 extends over 13 amino acids. In DNA, the CDR3 is TGTGCCAGCAGTTTAACGGGGACCTATGGCTACACCTTC. It yields the protein CASSLTGTYGYTF.

CDR3 in DNA: TGTGCCAGCAGCTCCTGTCCCCCCGCCAGTCGCAATCAGCCCCAGCATTTT. This codes for CASSSCPPASRNQPQHF. This chain connects TRBV7-9 to TRBJ1-5; D uncertain. Looked up from germline, CDR1 is SEHNR and CDR2 is FQNEAQ (reference sequence). The CDR3 has 17 amino acids. The V gene lost 4 bases and the J gene lost 2 bases, with 18 bases spanning the gap.

CDR3 nucleotide sequence: TGTGCCAGCAGCCCCCTCCGGGGAGGGATGGGCTATGGCTACACCTTC. Amino acid sequence: CASSPLRGGMGYGYTF. The chain uses TRBV14 and TRBJ1-2; D gene ambiguous. Germline values: CDR1 SGHDN, CDR2 FVKESK. V was shortened by 4 bases and J by 4 bases, with 19 bases between the two germline ends. This CDR3 comprises 16 residues.